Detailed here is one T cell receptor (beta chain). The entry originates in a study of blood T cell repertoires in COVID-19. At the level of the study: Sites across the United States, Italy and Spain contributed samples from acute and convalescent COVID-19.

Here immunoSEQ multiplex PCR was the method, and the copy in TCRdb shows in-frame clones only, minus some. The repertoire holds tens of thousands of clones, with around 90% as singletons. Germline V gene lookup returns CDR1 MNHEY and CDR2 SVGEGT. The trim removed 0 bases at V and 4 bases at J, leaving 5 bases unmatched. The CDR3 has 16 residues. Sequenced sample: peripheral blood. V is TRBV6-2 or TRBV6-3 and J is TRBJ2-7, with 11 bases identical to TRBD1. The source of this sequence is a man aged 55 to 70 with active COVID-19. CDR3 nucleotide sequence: TGTGCCAGCAGTTACTCGAGGACAGGGGGCGCTTACGAGCAGTACTTC. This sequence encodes CASSYSRTGGAYEQYF.